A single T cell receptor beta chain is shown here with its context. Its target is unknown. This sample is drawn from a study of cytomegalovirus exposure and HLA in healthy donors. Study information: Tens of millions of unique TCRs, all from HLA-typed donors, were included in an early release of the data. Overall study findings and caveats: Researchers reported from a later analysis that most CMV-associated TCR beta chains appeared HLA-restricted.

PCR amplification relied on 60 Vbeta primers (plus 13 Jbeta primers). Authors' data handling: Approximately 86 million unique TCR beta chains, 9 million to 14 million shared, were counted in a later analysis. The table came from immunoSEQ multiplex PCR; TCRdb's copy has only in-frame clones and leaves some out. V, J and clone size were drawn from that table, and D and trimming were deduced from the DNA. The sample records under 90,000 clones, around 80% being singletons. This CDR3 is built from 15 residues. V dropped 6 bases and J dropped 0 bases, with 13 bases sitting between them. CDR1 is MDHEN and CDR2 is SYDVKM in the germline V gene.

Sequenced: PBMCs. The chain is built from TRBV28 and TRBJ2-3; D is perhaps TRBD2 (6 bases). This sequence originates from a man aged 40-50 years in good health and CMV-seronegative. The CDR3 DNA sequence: TGTGCCAGCAGAAATAGCGGACCTAGCACAGATACGCAGTATTTT. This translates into CASRNSGPSTDTQYF. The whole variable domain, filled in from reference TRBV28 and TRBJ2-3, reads DVKVTQSSRYLVKRTGEKVFLECVQDMDHENMFWYRQDPGLGLRLIYFSYDVKMKEKGDIPEGYSVSREKKERFSLILESASTNQTSMYLCASRNSGPSTDTQYFGPGTRLTVL.